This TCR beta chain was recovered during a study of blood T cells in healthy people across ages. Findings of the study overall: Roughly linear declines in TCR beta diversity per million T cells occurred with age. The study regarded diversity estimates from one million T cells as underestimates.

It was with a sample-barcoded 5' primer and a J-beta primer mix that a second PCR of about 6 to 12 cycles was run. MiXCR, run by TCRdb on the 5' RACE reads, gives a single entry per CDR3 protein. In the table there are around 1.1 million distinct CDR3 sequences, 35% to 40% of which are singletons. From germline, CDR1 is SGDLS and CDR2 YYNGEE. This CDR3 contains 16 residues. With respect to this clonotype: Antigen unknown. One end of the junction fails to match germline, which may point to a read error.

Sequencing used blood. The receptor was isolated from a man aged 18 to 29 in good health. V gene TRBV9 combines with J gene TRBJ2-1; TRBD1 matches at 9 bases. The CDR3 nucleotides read TGTGACAGCAGCTCCACGGGACAGGGTTCCTACAATGAGCAGTTCTTC. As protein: CDSSSTGQGSYNEQFF.